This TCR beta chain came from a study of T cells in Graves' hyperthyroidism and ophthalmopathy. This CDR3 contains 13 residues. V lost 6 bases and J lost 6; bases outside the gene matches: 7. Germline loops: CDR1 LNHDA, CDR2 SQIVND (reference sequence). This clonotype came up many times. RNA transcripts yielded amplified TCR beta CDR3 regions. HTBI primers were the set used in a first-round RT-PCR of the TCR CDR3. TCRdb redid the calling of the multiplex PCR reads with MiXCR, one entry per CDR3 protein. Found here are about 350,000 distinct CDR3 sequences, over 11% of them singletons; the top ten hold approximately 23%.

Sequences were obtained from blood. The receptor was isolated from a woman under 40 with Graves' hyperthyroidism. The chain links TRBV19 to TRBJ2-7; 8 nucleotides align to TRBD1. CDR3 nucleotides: TGTGCCAGTAGCCCAGACAGGGGCGGCGAGCAGTACTTC. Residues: CASSPDRGGEQYF.